Sequencing of this TCR beta chain was carried out in a study of blood T cell repertoires in COVID-19. Study at large: T cells, B-cell-depleted T cells, or PBMCs provided the cDNA or gDNA that served as material.

Using immunoSEQ multiplex PCR, the repertoire was profiled, and TCRdb retains in-frame clones only, with some absent. Of around 68,000 clones listed, around 90% are singletons. The germline V and J ends were trimmed by 0 bases and 0 bases, with 13 bases remaining between them. Germline V gives CDR1 SGDLS, CDR2 YYNGEE. There are 16 residues in the CDR3. V and J are TRBV9 and TRBJ2-7; D perhaps matches TRBD2 (6 bases). The receptor was derived from a human donor in a cohort sampled during active COVID-19. The sequenced sample was peripheral blood. The chain's CDR3 is CASSVGPSANSYEQYF. CDR3 bases: TGTGCCAGCAGCGTAGGTCCTAGCGCAAACTCCTACGAGCAGTACTTC. The entire variable domain, with the rest obtained from reference TRBV9 and TRBJ2-7, is as follows: DSGVTQTPKHLITATGQRVTLRCSPRSGDLSVYWYQQSLDQGLQFLIQYYNGEERAKGNILERFSAQQFPDLHSELNLSSLELGDSALYFCASSVGPSANSYEQYFGPGTRLTVT.